Shown below are 15 T cell receptor beta chains from a single sample sequenced in a study of cytomegalovirus exposure and HLA in healthy donors. The PCR contained 60 Vbeta and 13 Jbeta primers. The assay was immunoSEQ multiplex PCR, and TCRdb's table has in-frame clones only and misses some. The data show around 65,000 clones, roughly four fifths seen once. Sequencing input: PBMCs. These receptors came from a woman in her twenties or thirties in good health and CMV-seropositive.

As regards this clone: The conserved phenylalanine or tryptophan normally closing the CDR3 is absent here, so this likely arose from a read error. The chain recombines TRBV5-1 with TRBJ1-1; D uncertain. CDR3 length: 13 residues. Germline V gives CDR1 SGHRS, CDR2 YFSETQ. The V and J ends lost 0 bases and 5 bases respectively, with 8 bases between them. The DNA for the CDR3 is TGCGCCAGCAGCTTGGCTGAGGGAACTGAAGCTTTCCTT. The encoded protein is CASSLAEGTEAFL.

This CDR3 is CASSLDRQGAYGYTF. For the CDR3, the DNA is TGCGCCAGCAGCTTGGACCGACAGGGGGCTTATGGCTACACCTTC. V is TRBV5-1 and J is TRBJ1-2, with TRBD1 matching 10 bases. The CDR3 consists of 15 residues. Germline assignment: CDR1 SGHRS and CDR2 YFSETQ. V shed 0 bases, J shed 5 bases, and the junction held 4 bases outside the gene matches.

This sequence joins TRBV30 and TRBJ2-1; tentative D call: TRBD2 (6 bases). V gave up 4 bases and J gave up 10 bases, with 14 bases separating them. Germline CDR1 and CDR2: GTSNPN and SVGIG (reference sequence). This CDR3 comprises 12 residues. CDR3 protein: CAWMRGTGEQFF. The CDR3 coding sequence is TGTGCCTGGATGCGGGGCACGGGGGAGCAGTTCTTC.

The rearrangement joins TRBV6-5 to TRBJ2-5, with no clear D. Trimming took 5 bases from V and 4 from J, leaving 14 bases between them. The CDR3 is 14 amino acids. The germline gives CDR1 MNHEY, CDR2 SVGAGI. CDR3 in DNA: TGTGCCAGCAGTACCCGTCCAGGCGCAGAGACCCAGTACTTC. Its translation: CASSTRPGAETQYF.

The chain carries TRBV6-1 and TRBJ2-5, with a weak D call TRBD1 (6 bases). CDR3 length: 16 amino acids. The germline V gene encodes CDR1 MNHNS and CDR2 SASEGT. The germline V and J ends were trimmed by 3 bases and 0 bases, with 14 bases remaining between them. CDR3 in amino acids: CASSDLVQGHQETQYF. CDR3 in DNA: TGTGCCAGCAGTGACCTTGTGCAGGGGCACCAAGAGACCCAGTACTTC.

The chain links TRBV6-5 to TRBJ1-2; no firm D call. The CDR3 sequence is 14 residues long. Per the germline V gene, CDR1 is MNHEY and CDR2 is SVGAGI. Trimming shortened V by 7 bases and J by 6 bases, and 18 bases separated the two germline ends. In DNA form, the CDR3 reads TGTGCCAGCAAGGGAGTTGGTTACGTCGATGGCTACACCTTC. This sequence encodes CASKGVGYVDGYTF.

The rearrangement joins TRBV28 to TRBJ2-5, with TRBD1 matching over 7 bases. The CDR3 totals 12 residues. Germline V gives CDR1 MDHEN, CDR2 SYDVKM. The junction had 11 bases not matched to a gene; V was cut back by 5 bases and J by 14 bases. CDR3 residues: CASSPLTGQPYF. Here the CDR3 DNA reads TGTGCCAGCAGTCCCCTCACGGGACAGCCTTACTTC.

The chain uses TRBV7-8 and TRBJ1-2; TRBD1 is a possible D gene (5 bases). Germline values: CDR1 SGHVS, CDR2 FQNEAQ. V lost 5 bases and J lost 2, with 9 bases in between. The CDR3 contains 13 residues. The CDR3 sequence: CASSLRGNYGYTF. DNA of the CDR3: TGTGCCAGCAGCCTCCGGGGGAACTATGGCTACACCTTC.

The V and J genes are TRBV4-2 and TRBJ2-1; the match to TRBD1 covers 9 bases. The CDR3 has 18 amino acids. Germline lookup yields CDR1 LGHNA and CDR2 YNFKEQ. Losses at the gene ends were 0 bases for V and 12 bases for J; bases not matched to a gene: 18. CDR3 protein: CASSQDPTGTGPKWGQFF. CDR3 bases: TGTGCCAGCAGCCAAGACCCAACAGGGACAGGGCCAAAATGGGGGCAGTTCTTC.

J is TRBJ2-6 and V is TRBV28, with 8 positions matching TRBD1. J was trimmed by 4 bases and V by 5 bases; bases with no gene match: 10. The CDR3 contains 17 residues. Germline CDR1 MDHEN, CDR2 SYDVKM. The chain's CDR3 is CASSPGTGLRGANVLTF. The CDR3 nucleotides are TGTGCCAGCAGTCCCGGGACAGGCCTTCGCGGGGCCAACGTCCTGACTTTC.

The gene calls are TRBV7-3 and TRBJ2-2, with a possible D match to TRBD1 (6 bases). The V end lost 1 base, the J end lost 8 bases, and 17 bases lay between the germline ends. The CDR3 sequence is 16 residues long. The germline gives CDR1 SGHTA, CDR2 FQGTGA. As DNA, the CDR3 is TGTGCCAGCAGCTTAAGGCCAGGGGCTGACAAGGGGGAGCTGTTTTTT. This codes for CASSLRPGADKGELFF.

This chain uses TRBV2 with TRBJ1-2, with 12 bases that match TRBD1. Germline V CDR1 and CDR2: SNHLY, FYNNEI. The CDR3 totals 15 residues. Losses at the gene ends were 6 bases for V and 4 bases for J; bases not matched to a gene: 6. CDR3: CASSAGQGATYGYTF. Written as DNA, the CDR3 is TGTGCCAGCAGCGCGGGACAGGGGGCGACCTATGGCTACACCTTC.

For this clone: A junction end diverges from the germline sequence, so it may reflect a read error. The rearrangement links TRBV5-1 to TRBJ2-5; 7 nucleotides line up with TRBD1. The CDR3 sequence is 13 residues long. Germline CDR1 is SGHRS and CDR2 is YFSETQ. In nucleotides, the CDR3 is TGCGCCAGCAGCAGGGACAGCCCGGAGATCCAGTACTTC. This encodes CASSRDSPEIQYF.

The V call is TRBV28, the J call TRBJ1-2; tentative D call: TRBD1 (5 bases). The CDR3 consists of 14 residues. Germline lookup yields CDR1 MDHEN and CDR2 SYDVKM. V lost 5 bases and J lost 4, with 14 bases in between. The CDR3 sequence: CASSEDMTAYGYTF. The CDR3 DNA sequence: TGTGCCAGCAGTGAAGATATGACAGCCTATGGCTACACCTTC.

V usage is TRBV7-9 and J usage is TRBJ1-1, with 7 bases that match TRBD1. CDR1 and CDR2 (germline): SEHNR, FQNEAQ (reference sequence). V shed 5 bases and J 2 bases; nucleotides not matched to a gene: 5. This CDR3 region has 14 residues. CDR3 sequence: CASSPWTGNTEAFF. CDR3 DNA sequence: TGTGCCAGCAGCCCTTGGACAGGCAACACTGAAGCTTTCTTT.